What follows are 14 T cell receptor beta chains derived from one specimen sequenced in a study of blood T cells in healthy people across ages. Next came a second PCR, run for about 6 to 12 cycles, which used a sample-barcoded 5' primer along with a J-beta primer mix. MiXCR, applied by TCRdb to the 5' RACE reads, yields one record per CDR3 protein. This table has more than 450,000 distinct CDR3 sequences, about a quarter appearing once. These data are also associated with another study on T cells of mothers and their children.

The sample taken for sequencing was blood. The receptors originated from a boy aged 2 to 10 in good health.

This chain uses TRBV6-2 or TRBV6-3 with TRBJ2-2; maybe TRBD2 (6 bases). From germline, CDR1 is MNHEY and CDR2 SVGEGT. The CDR3 has 16 residues. Trimming stripped 5 bases from V and 4 bases from J, with 17 bases between. The CDR3 DNA reads TGTGCCAGCAGTCCTCGAAGCGGGTCGCGCACCGGGGAGCTGTTTTTT. Amino acid sequence: CASSPRSGSRTGELFF.

This clonotype was detected only a few times. The gene calls are TRBV15 and TRBJ2-5, with 7 nucleotides matching TRBD1. The DNA end favors TRBJ2-1, so the J call may be wrong. Per the germline V gene, CDR1 is LNHNV and CDR2 is YYDKDF (reference sequence). This CDR3 spans 14 amino acids. The CDR3 nucleotides are TGTGCCACCAGCAGAGACCTCGGCCCAGGGGGGCAGTTCTTC. Translation gives CATSRDLGPGGQFF.

This clonotype has only a few counts. J is TRBJ2-5 and V is TRBV2; the match to TRBD2 covers 14 bases. The CDR3 is 17 residues long. Germline lookup yields CDR1 SNHLY and CDR2 FYNNEI. J was trimmed by 3 bases and V by 4 bases; bases with no gene match: 7. The CDR3 loop reads CASSGGLAGEEEETQYF. CDR3 nucleotides: TGTGCCAGCAGTGGGGGACTAGCGGGAGAGGAAGAAGAGACCCAGTACTTC.

This clonotype was found a few times. This chain connects TRBV29-1 to TRBJ2-1, with 7 bases aligning to TRBD2. CDR3 length equals 13 residues. Germline CDR1 is SQVTM and CDR2 is ANQGSEA. V gave up 4 bases and J gave up 10 bases; unmatched junction bases: 10. The CDR3 sequence: CSVGLRLAREQFF. In nucleotides, the CDR3 is TGCAGCGTTGGCCTTCGACTAGCCCGAGAGCAGTTCTTC.

This clonotype turned up a few times. The chain is built from TRBV7-7 and TRBJ1-1, with D maybe TRBD1 (6 bases). From germline, CDR1 is SSHAT and CDR2 FNYEAQ (reference sequence). The CDR3 is made up of 13 amino acids. Between the trimmed V and J ends, which lost 1 base and 6 bases, there was a span of 9 bases. Here the CDR3 DNA reads TGTGCCAGCAGCTTAGACGAGGGGGCTGAAGCTTTCTTT. It specifies CASSLDEGAEAFF.

This clonotype was recorded a few times. This chain connects TRBV20-1 to TRBJ2-1; no definite D call. V lost 3 bases and J lost 10, with 10 bases in between. CDR1 and CDR2 (germline): DFQATT, SNEGSKA (reference sequence). The CDR3 is 11 residues long. The CDR3 coding sequence is TGCAGTGCTAGTTCCCCGACGGAGCAGTTCTTC. This codes for CSASSPTEQFF.

This clonotype has a handful of counts. The chain couples TRBV4-3 to TRBJ2-7; D not resolved. Germline assignment: CDR1 LGHNA and CDR2 YSLEER. V was cut by 1 base and J by 10 bases, with 14 bases left in between. The CDR3 loop spans 13 amino acids. In DNA form, the CDR3 reads TGCGCCAGCAGCCAAGGGAATACGGGCGTACAGTACTTC. Protein: CASSQGNTGVQYF.

This clonotype was seen a handful of times. This chain joins TRBV4-1 and TRBJ2-5; no firm D call. Judging by the DNA end, TRBJ2-1 fits better; the J call may be wrong. The CDR3 covers 13 residues. Germline loops: CDR1 MGHRA, CDR2 YSYEKL. The CDR3 is CASSQDPENEQFF. The DNA of the CDR3 is TGCGCCAGCAGCCAAGACCCGGAAAATGAGCAGTTCTTC.

The chain has TRBV5-1 and TRBJ1-2; 9 nucleotides align to TRBD1. J lost 0 bases, V lost 1 base, and 7 bases had no gene match. The CDR3 has 17 residues. Germline CDR1 and CDR2: SGHRS and YFSETQ. The CDR3 coding sequence is TGCGCCAGCAGCTTGACAGGGGGCGAAATTTCTAACTATGGCTACACCTTC. Amino acid sequence: CASSLTGGEISNYGYTF.

The chain links TRBV9 to TRBJ1-1, with D possibly TRBD1 on 5 matching bases. The CDR3 consists of 18 residues. Germline CDR1 is SGDLS and CDR2 is YYNGEE. The V and J ends lost 9 bases and 5 bases respectively, with 32 bases between them. The CDR3 reads CANTVVDPVGGRTTEAFF. In DNA, the CDR3 is TGTGCCAACACCGTAGTAGACCCAGTGGGGGGAAGAACGACTGAAGCTTTCTTT.

This clonotype was seen a few times. J is TRBJ2-1 and V is TRBV5-1, with 12 nucleotides matching TRBD1. V was pared by 0 bases and J by 10 bases, with 8 bases of the junction left unmatched. The V gene's germline CDR1 is SGHRS and CDR2 YFSETQ. The CDR3 has 16 amino acids. The CDR3 loop is CASSLEGQGAYGEQFF. In DNA, the CDR3 is TGCGCCAGCAGCTTGGAGGGACAGGGGGCTTATGGCGAGCAGTTCTTC.

This rearrangement joins TRBV18 to TRBJ1-2, with TRBD1 matching over 11 bases. CDR3 length equals 15 residues. After removal of 3 bases from V and 6 bases from J, the junction contained 6 bases not matched to a gene. Germline values: CDR1 KGHSH, CDR2 LQKENI. The CDR3 nucleotides are TGTGCCAGCTCACCGCCCGGACAGGGGGCGAATGGCTACACCTTC. Translation gives CASSPPGQGANGYTF.

This clonotype appeared a few times. The chain employs TRBV7-2 and TRBJ2-7; D is unclear. This CDR3 contains 14 residues. Between the trimmed V and J ends, which lost 1 base and 4 bases, there was a span of 11 bases. In germline, CDR1 is SGHTA, CDR2 FQGNSA. CDR3 amino acids: CASSLGPVDYEQYF. The CDR3, as DNA: TGTGCCAGCAGCTTAGGGCCTGTAGATTACGAGCAGTACTTC.

This clonotype occurred once. The conserved closing phenylalanine or tryptophan is absent in this CDR3, likely reflecting a read error. V gene TRBV7-6 combines with J gene TRBJ2-3, with D possibly being TRBD2 (6 bases). The length of the CDR3 is 13 residues. V was cut by 1 base and J by 4 bases, with 6 bases left in between. CDR1 is SGHVS and CDR2 is FNYEAQ in the germline V gene. The CDR3 sequence is CASSLGLADTQYS. The CDR3 DNA sequence: TGTGCCAGCAGCTTAGGACTAGCAGATACGCAGTATTCT.